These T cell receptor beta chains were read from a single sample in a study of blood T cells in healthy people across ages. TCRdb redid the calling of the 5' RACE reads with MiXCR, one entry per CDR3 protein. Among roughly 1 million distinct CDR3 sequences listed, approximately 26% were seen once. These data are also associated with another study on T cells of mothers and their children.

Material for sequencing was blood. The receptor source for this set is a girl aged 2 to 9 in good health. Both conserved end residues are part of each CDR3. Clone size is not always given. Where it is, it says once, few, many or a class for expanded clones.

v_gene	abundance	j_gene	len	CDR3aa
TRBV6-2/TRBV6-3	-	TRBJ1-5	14	CASSYTYSNQPQHF
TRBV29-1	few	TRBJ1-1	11	CSVETEPGAFF
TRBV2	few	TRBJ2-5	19	CASSESGTSGGLYQETQYF
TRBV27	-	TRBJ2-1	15	CASSPVPSSYNEQFF
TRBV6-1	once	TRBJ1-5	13	CGSSEVTYQPQHF
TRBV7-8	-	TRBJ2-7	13	CASSLWSAPEQYF
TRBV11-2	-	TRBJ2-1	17	CASSSITPGTSFNEQFF
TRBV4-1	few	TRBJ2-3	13	CASSQEPENTQYF
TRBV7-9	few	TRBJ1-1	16	CASSPTPRGLYTEAFF
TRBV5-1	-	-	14	CASSFGTGLDEQYF
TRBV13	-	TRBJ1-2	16	CASSSKTQTGNYGYTF
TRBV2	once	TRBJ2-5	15	CASSFGQDYQETQYF
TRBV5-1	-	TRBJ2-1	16	CASSFPDRGLDNEQFF
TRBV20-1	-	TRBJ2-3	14	CSAPTTGLTDTQYF
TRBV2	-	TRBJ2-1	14	CASSVSGGLNEQFF
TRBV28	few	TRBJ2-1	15	CASSRLDRGNNEQFF
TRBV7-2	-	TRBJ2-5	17	CASSLVPSGSGRETQYF
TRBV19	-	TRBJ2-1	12	CASSPRKAGQFF
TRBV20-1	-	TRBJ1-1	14	CSAYETGWGTEAFF
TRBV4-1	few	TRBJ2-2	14	CASTGYTNTGELFF
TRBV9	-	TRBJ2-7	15	CASSVATGVFYEQYF
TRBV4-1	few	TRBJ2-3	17	CASSQTLAGANGDTQYF
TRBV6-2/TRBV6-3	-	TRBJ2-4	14	CASTALLAKNIQYF
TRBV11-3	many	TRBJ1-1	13	CASSSGVNTEAFF
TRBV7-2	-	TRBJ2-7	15	CASSRGGGAGYEQYF
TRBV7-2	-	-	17	CASSPWEVQEGQETQYF
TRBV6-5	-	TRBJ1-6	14	CASSSYADSSPLHF
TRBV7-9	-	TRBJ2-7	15	CASSHEGTGQNEQYF
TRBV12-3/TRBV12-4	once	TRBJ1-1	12	CASIRGITEAFF
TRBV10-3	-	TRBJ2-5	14	CAISEMGGKETQYF
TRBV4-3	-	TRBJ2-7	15	CASSQGWGGWYEQYF
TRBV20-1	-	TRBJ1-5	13	CSANAGGGQPQHF
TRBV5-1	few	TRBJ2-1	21	CASSWTSGGENYHSSYNEQFF
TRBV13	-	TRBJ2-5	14	CASSPQGVGETQYF
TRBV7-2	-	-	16	CASSSKRQPPADEQFF
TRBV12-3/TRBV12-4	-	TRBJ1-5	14	CASSFPTVNQPQHF
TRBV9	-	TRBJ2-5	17	CASSVGVGTSGQETQYF
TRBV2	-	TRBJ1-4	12	CASPGTDEKLFF
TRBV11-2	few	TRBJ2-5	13	CASSFEARETQYF
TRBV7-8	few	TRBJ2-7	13	CASSGDRYYEQYF
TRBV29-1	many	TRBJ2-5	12	CSVVSGEETQYF
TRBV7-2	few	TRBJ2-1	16	CASSLGGGEVLNEQFF
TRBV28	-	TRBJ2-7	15	CASLGGPGNLYEQYF
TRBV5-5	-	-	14	CASGLGWSSETQYF
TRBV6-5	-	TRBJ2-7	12	CASLGGNYEQYF
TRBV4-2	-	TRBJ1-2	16	CASSPEQGLQNSGYTF